One and the same sample provided the 4 T cell receptor beta chains below, sequenced in a study of T cells after yellow fever vaccination. A single record per CDR3 protein comes from TCRdb applying MiXCR to the 5' RACE reads. The sample has roughly 320,000 distinct CDR3 sequences; approximately 12% are singletons. The sequenced sample was CD4+ T cells sorted from PBMCs, obtained 45 days after the yellow fever booster vaccination. The receptors shown here come from a young man who received the YFV17D yellow fever vaccine.

The V call is TRBV18, the J call TRBJ2-3, with 8 bases identical to TRBD1. Germline assignment: CDR1 KGHSH and CDR2 LQKENI. This CDR3 comprises 15 residues. Trimming cost V 3 bases and J 4 bases; bases outside gene matches: 6. The CDR3 DNA reads TGTGCCAGCTCACCTCGCCAGGGGGCCTCAGATACGCAGTATTTT. Its translation is CASSPRQGASDTQYF. Supplemented by reference TRBV18 and TRBJ2-3, the full variable domain reads NAGVMQNPRHLVRRRGQEARLRCSPMKGHSHVYWYRQLPEEGLKFMVYLQKENIIDESGMPKERFSAEFPKEGPSILRIQQVVRGDSAAYFCASSPRQGASDTQYFGPGTRLTVL.

This chain joins TRBV5-1 and TRBJ2-1; 11 bases line up with TRBD2. Per the germline V gene, CDR1 is SGHRS and CDR2 is YFSETQ. CDR3 size: 16 residues. J lost 3 bases, V lost 0 bases, and 2 bases had no gene match. The CDR3 protein is CASSLGGTSGYNEQFF. CDR3 nucleotides: TGCGCCAGCAGCTTGGGGGGGACTAGCGGCTACAATGAGCAGTTCTTC. The full variable domain, in which reference TRBV5-1 and TRBJ2-1 provide the parts outside the CDR3, is KAGVTQTPRYLIKTRGQQVTLSCSPISGHRSVSWYQQTPGQGLQFLFEYFSETQRNKGNFPGRFSGRQFSNSRSEMNVSTLELGDSALYLCASSLGGTSGYNEQFFGPGTRLTVL.

The rearrangement joins TRBV5-1 to TRBJ2-3; tentatively, D is TRBD1 (6 bases). The CDR3 sequence is 17 residues long. The germline V gene has CDR1 SGHRS and CDR2 YFSETQ. Trimming shortened V by 7 bases and J by 2 bases, and 23 bases separated the two germline ends. Here the CDR3 reads CASPTGTPRGHTDTQYF. CDR3 DNA sequence: TGCGCCAGCCCAACCGGTACGCCCCGGGGACACACAGATACGCAGTATTTT. The whole variable domain, remainder taken from reference TRBV5-1 and TRBJ2-3, is KAGVTQTPRYLIKTRGQQVTLSCSPISGHRSVSWYQQTPGQGLQFLFEYFSETQRNKGNFPGRFSGRQFSNSRSEMNVSTLELGDSALYLCASPTGTPRGHTDTQYFGPGTRLTVL.

The table lists this clonotype with a few counts. V usage is TRBV12-3 or TRBV12-4 and J usage is TRBJ1-1; weak D call: TRBD1 (5 bases). The CDR3 sequence is 14 residues long. Between the trimmed V and J ends, which lost 4 bases and 2 bases, there was a span of 11 bases. CDR3 region: CASSSPTENTEAFF. The CDR3 DNA sequence: TGTGCCAGCAGTTCCCCGACAGAAAACACTGAAGCTTTCTTT.